This TCR beta chain comes out of a study of beta chain features in type 1 diabetes. Study background: Investigators examined nearly 110,000,000 sorted cells across all samples. Study-wide results and caveats: A definitive answer on HLA type influencing TCRB rearrangement was not reached here. The study found moderately but significantly shorter TCRB CDR3s in all four CD4+ subsets of Type 1 diabetes patients. Patients' naive, central memory and regulatory TCRB repertoires appeared more alike than those of healthy donors.

Since all of the isolated RNA was reverse transcribed, expressed TCRB transcripts were what got sequenced. Here immunoSEQ multiplex PCR was the method, and the copy in TCRdb shows in-frame clones only, minus some. The top ten clones hold roughly 0.066% of a sample with hundreds of thousands of clones, approximately 28% of them seen once. The CDR3 contains 15 residues. The V gene lost 1 base and the J gene lost 0 bases, with 10 bases spanning the gap. Germline CDR1 GTSNPN, CDR2 SVGIG (reference sequence). Comments on this clone: Its antigen is undetermined.

The chain recombines TRBV30 with TRBJ1-3; a weak D match, TRBD1 (5 bases). This clonotype originated in a man between 18 and 35 years old in good health. The specimen was naive CD4+ T cells from blood. CDR3 DNA: TGTGCCTGGAGTGCCGGGACCGCCTCTGGAAACACCATATATTTT. The encoded protein is CAWSAGTASGNTIYF.